This T cell receptor (beta chain) came from a study of T cell changes during pregnancy in multiple sclerosis. The method was immunoSEQ multiplex PCR; TCRdb's version includes in-frame clones alone and lacks a portion of them. The sample yields about 68,000 clones, less than 95% seen once. The CDR3 has 13 residues. V lost 8 bases to trimming and J lost 4 bases; unmatched junction nucleotides: 10. Germline CDR1 is SQVTM and CDR2 is ANQGSEA. This specimen consisted of peripheral blood, obtained in the second trimester of pregnancy. The receptor was derived from a female donor with multiple sclerosis, enrolled in a pregnancy study. The rearrangement uses TRBV29-1 and TRBJ1-2, with TRBD1 identical over 7 bases. The CDR3 loop reads CSIPPDRVYGYTF. The CDR3, as DNA: TGCAGCATCCCCCCCGACAGGGTCTATGGCTACACCTTC. The whole variable domain, filled in from reference TRBV29-1 and TRBJ1-2, reads SAVISQKPSRDICQRGTSLTIQCQVDSQVTMMFWYRQQPGQSLTLIATANQGSEATYESGFVIDKFPISRPNLTFSTLTVSNMSPEDSSIYLCSIPPDRVYGYTFGSGTRLTVV.